Listed below are T cell receptor beta chains from one sample, sequenced in a study of graft-versus-host responses after intestinal transplantation. Their cognate antigens are unknown. TCRdb keeps only in-frame clones here, not all; method: immunoSEQ multiplex PCR. This table has about 90,000 clones, about 93% appearing once. Sequenced here: unstimulated CD8+ T cells sorted from spleen or lymph node cells, sampled before transplant. These receptors originate from a human donor who was the organ donor for an intestinal transplant. The CDR3 runs from the conserved cysteine through the conserved F or W. Each record gives: clone size, D gene, J gene, V gene, CDR3 protein, CDR3 DNA. A D gene is named only where the DNA matches it firmly. A row's size may be missing; if present it is once, few, many or a size class.

. . TRBJ1-2 TRBV7-9 CASSFTGNGYGYTF TGTGCCAGCAGCTTTACAGGGAACGGCTATGGCTACACCTTC
. TRBD2 TRBJ2-1 TRBV19 CASSPRTSPYNEQFF TGTGCCAGTAGTCCCAGGACTAGCCCCTACAATGAGCAGTTCTTC
. . TRBJ2-7 TRBV6-6 CASSFGTAGEQYF TGTGCCAGCAGTTTTGGGACGGCGGGGGAGCAGTACTTC
. . TRBJ1-1 TRBV4-2 CASSPSWGGYTEAFF TGTGCCAGCAGCCCTTCCTGGGGGGGATACACTGAAGCTTTCTTT
. . TRBJ2-3 TRBV7-6 CASSRTPSLVGTDTQYF TGTGCCAGCAGCCGAACCCCCTCGCTAGTAGGCACAGATACGCAGTATTTT
. . TRBJ2-4 TRBV19 CATRRHRIQYF TGTGCCACCAGAAGACACCGCATTCAGTACTTC
. TRBD2 TRBJ2-7 TRBV5-1 CASSFSASGLGYEQYF TGCGCCAGCAGCTTCTCCGCTAGCGGCCTGGGGTACGAGCAGTACTTC
. . TRBJ2-5 TRBV7-9 CASSQARRETQYF TGTGCCAGCAGCCAGGCGCGTCGAGAGACCCAGTACTTC
. TRBD2 TRBJ2-1 TRBV13 CASSPRSGGRGYNEQFF TGTGCCAGCAGCCCCAGATCTGGCGGGAGGGGTTACAATGAGCAGTTCTTC
. . TRBJ2-3 TRBV9 CASSVAAEPSTDTQYF TGTGCCAGCAGCGTAGCAGCGGAGCCTAGCACAGATACGCAGTATTTT
. . TRBJ2-7 TRBV11-3 CASSITLGDRQYF TGTGCCAGCAGCATAACTCTAGGGGATAGGCAGTACTTC
. . TRBJ2-7 TRBV28 CASRAPRGYEQYF TGTGCCAGCAGGGCACCTAGGGGTTACGAGCAGTACTTC
. . TRBJ1-1 TRBV11-2 CASSSSRDTEAFF TGTGCCAGCAGCTCGAGCCGGGACACTGAAGCTTTCTTT
. . TRBJ1-6 TRBV2 CASSDGDSSPLHF TGTGCCAGCAGTGATGGCGACAGTTCACCCCTCCACTTT
. . TRBJ1-4 TRBV5-1 CASSLVQGGNEKLFF TGCGCCAGCAGCCTGGTTCAGGGAGGTAATGAAAAACTGTTTTTT
. TRBD1 TRBJ2-5 TRBV5-1 CASSPGYSRTGGIQETQYF TGCGCCAGCAGCCCCGGATACTCTCGGACAGGGGGAATCCAAGAGACCCAGTACTTC
. . TRBJ2-5 TRBV27 CATGEGGQQETQYF TGTGCCACGGGGGAGGGGGGGCAACAAGAGACCCAGTACTTC
few TRBD1 TRBJ2-5 TRBV30 CAFGQGETQYF TGTGCCTTCGGACAGGGCGAGACCCAGTACTTC
. . TRBJ1-1 TRBV6-5 CASSYSGGRAEAFF TGTGCCAGCAGTTACTCGGGAGGTAGGGCTGAAGCTTTCTTT
. . TRBJ2-3 TRBV5-6 CASSGGGGTLWGTDTQYF TGTGCCAGCAGCGGCGGAGGCGGTACTCTCTGGGGCACAGATACGCAGTATTTT
. TRBD2 TRBJ2-3 TRBV28 CASGPGLAGGDLDTDTQYF TGTGCCAGCGGACCGGGACTAGCGGGAGGAGACCTTGACACAGATACGCAGTATTTT
. TRBD1 TRBJ1-2 TRBV4-1 CASSQTETGQEGYTF TGCGCCAGCAGCCAAACCGAGACAGGGCAGGAGGGCTACACCTTC
. TRBD2 TRBJ2-1 TRBV7-2 CASSLVGLAGGRNEQFF TGTGCCAGCAGCTTAGTGGGACTAGCGGGAGGAAGGAATGAGCAGTTCTTC
. . TRBJ2-5 TRBV7-2 CASSLGGAQYF TGTGCCAGCAGCTTAGGGGGGGCCCAGTACTTC
. . TRBJ2-7 TRBV7-6 CASSLIGGKQYF TGTGCCAGCAGCTTAATCGGGGGAAAGCAGTACTTC
. TRBD1 TRBJ2-1 TRBV19 CASSWGSGGNEQFF TGTGCCAGTAGTTGGGGATCAGGGGGCAATGAGCAGTTCTTC
. TRBD2 TRBJ2-7 TRBV5-1 CASSRSGGSSYEQYF TGCGCCAGCAGCCGGAGCGGGGGAAGCTCCTACGAGCAGTACTTC
. TRBD2 TRBJ2-2 TRBV4-3 CASSQESGRARTGELFF TGCGCCAGCAGCCAAGAATCCGGGAGGGCCAGGACCGGGGAGCTGTTTTTT
once . TRBJ2-5 TRBV13 CASSLRGNQETQYF TGTGCCAGCAGCCTCCGGGGGAACCAAGAGACCCAGTACTTC
few TRBD1 TRBJ1-2 TRBV28 CASSFPQGVNYGYTF TGTGCCAGCAGTTTTCCCCAGGGGGTAAACTATGGCTACACCTTC
. . TRBJ1-1 TRBV19 CASSTLTVRNTEAFF TGTGCCAGTAGTACTCTCACAGTGCGGAACACTGAAGCTTTCTTT
. . TRBJ2-7 TRBV11-2 CASSSPLSHEQYF TGTGCCAGCAGCTCCCCCCTTAGCCACGAGCAGTACTTC
. TRBD1 TRBJ2-7 TRBV27 CASSSRTGWGAGSHEQYF TGTGCCAGCAGTTCCCGGACAGGGTGGGGTGCGGGGTCCCACGAGCAGTACTTC
. TRBD1 TRBJ1-2 TRBV7-9 CASSLTGYGYTF TGTGCCAGCAGCTTGACAGGGTATGGCTACACCTTC
. TRBD1 TRBJ2-1 TRBV2 CASTADRVSYNEQFF TGTGCCAGCACCGCGGACAGGGTATCCTACAATGAGCAGTTCTTC
. . TRBJ2-1 TRBV28 CASSIPWTKRKEQFF TGTGCCAGCAGTATCCCTTGGACAAAAAGGAAGGAGCAGTTCTTC